These 3 T cell receptor beta chains came from one sample sequenced in a study of metastatic and nonmetastatic thyroid tumors. Every patient underwent thyroid surgery untreated. Through MiXCR, TCRdb re-clonotyped the PCR reads. The data show around 5,000 clones, with approximately 26% seen just once and about 25% held by the top ten. The sequenced sample was adjacent normal tissue. These receptors came from a female donor with papillary thyroid cancer or a benign thyroid nodule (not recorded which). Some clones in this sample may be carry-over from other donors' samples.

As for this clone: Other nucleotide sequences from this sample produce the same CDR3. This sequence joins TRBV5-1 and TRBJ2-7; possibly TRBD2 for D (6 bases). The ends were cut back, 0 bases at V and 4 bases at J, with 20 bases in the middle. Germline CDR1 reads SGHRS; CDR2 reads YFSETQ. This CDR3 spans 17 amino acids. The CDR3 protein is CASSLGLGSTGLYEQYF. The DNA of the CDR3 is TGCGCCAGCAGCTTGGGACTCGGATCCACAGGACTATACGAGCAGTACTTC. Full variable domain (remainder filled in from reference TRBV5-1 and TRBJ2-7): KAGVTQTPRYLIKTRGQQVTLSCSPISGHRSVSWYQQTPGQGLQFLFEYFSETQRNKGNFPGRFSGRQFSNSRSEMNVSTLELGDSALYLCASSLGLGSTGLYEQYFGPGTRLTVT.

On this clone: Mismatch with germline at one junction end may stem from a read error. The V gene is TRBV28, the J gene TRBJ2-1; no firm D call. Germline V gene data show CDR1 as MDHEN and CDR2 as SYDVKM. The length of the CDR3 is 15 residues. The CDR3 sequence: CASNLRAGAHNEQFF. CDR3 coding DNA: TGTGCCAGCAATTTAAGGGCAGGAGCCCACAATGAGCAGTTCTTC.

This sequence joins TRBV11-1 and TRBJ2-7; 11 bases are shared with TRBD2. The CDR3 loop spans 16 amino acids. The germline CDR1 and CDR2 sequences are SGHAT and FQDESV (reference sequence). The ends lost 4 bases at V and 7 bases at J; junction bases unmatched: 12. The CDR3 sequence is CASSSLANSGRGEQYF. The CDR3 DNA sequence: TGTGCCAGCAGCTCACTGGCTAATAGCGGGAGGGGGGAGCAGTACTTC.